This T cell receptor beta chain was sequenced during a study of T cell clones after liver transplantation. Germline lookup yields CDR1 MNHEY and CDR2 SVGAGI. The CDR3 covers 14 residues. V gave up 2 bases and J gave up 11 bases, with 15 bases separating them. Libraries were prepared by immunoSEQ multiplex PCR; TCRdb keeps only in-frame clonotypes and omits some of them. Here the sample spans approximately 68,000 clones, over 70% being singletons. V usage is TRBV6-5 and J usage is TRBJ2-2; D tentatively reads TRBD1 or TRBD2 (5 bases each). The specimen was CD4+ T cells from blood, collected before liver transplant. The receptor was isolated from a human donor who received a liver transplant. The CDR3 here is CASSYIVGVGELFF. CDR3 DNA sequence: TGTGCCAGCAGTTACATAGTGGGGGTGGGAGAGCTGTTTTTT.